These 10 T cell receptor beta chains were all obtained from the same sample, sequenced in a study of CD8 T cells in Susac syndrome. RNA amounts of roughly 0.45 to 1 ug underwent reverse transcription with random hexamers. TCRdb ran MiXCR on the immunoSEQ multiplex PCR reads and lists one entry per CDR3 protein. This sample has roughly 150,000 distinct CDR3 sequences; over 95% occur once, and the top ten carry 0.14% to 0.15%. The sequencing input was CD8+ T cells from PBMCs. These TCRs come from a human donor with multiple sclerosis.

The chain is built from TRBV13 and TRBJ1-2; D is unresolved. Between the trimmed V and J ends, which lost 0 bases and 7 bases, there was a span of 9 bases. Germline V gene lookup returns CDR1 PRHDT and CDR2 FYEKMQ (reference sequence). The CDR3 is 13 amino acids. CDR3 sequence: CASSLGGSLGYTF. CDR3 nucleotides: TGTGCCAGCAGCTTAGGGGGCTCTCTTGGCTACACCTTC.

The chain combines TRBV20-1 with TRBJ2-7; D uncertain. The CDR3 length is 13 residues. V lost 0 bases and J 0 bases, leaving 6 bases between the germline ends. The V gene's germline CDR1 is DFQATT and CDR2 SNEGSKA (reference sequence). The CDR3, as DNA: TGCAGTGCTAGAGAAAGGAACTCCTACGAGCAGTACTTC. This codes for CSARERNSYEQYF.

The chain couples TRBV29-1 to TRBJ2-7; D uncertain. V shed 1 base and J shed 2 bases, with 6 bases lying between them. CDR3 size: 12 residues. The germline CDR1 and CDR2 sequences are SQVTM and ANQGSEA. CDR3: CSVEGRPYEQYV. In DNA, the CDR3 is TGCAGCGTTGAAGGCCGGCCCTACGAGCAGTACGTC.

This rearrangement joins TRBV15 to TRBJ2-7, with D tentatively TRBD2 (5 bases). Trimming pared 0 bases from V and 2 bases from J, leaving 11 bases between. Germline V CDR1 and CDR2: LNHNV, YYDKDF (reference sequence). CDR3 length: 15 residues. The CDR3 sequence is CATSRDIGETYEQYV. In DNA form, the CDR3 reads TGTGCCACCAGCAGAGATATCGGGGAAACCTACGAGCAGTACGTC.

This clonotype showed up just once. The chain uses TRBV3-1 and TRBJ2-1, with 9 bases fitting TRBD2. The CDR3 has 17 residues. V lost 4 bases to trimming and J lost 3 bases; unmatched junction nucleotides: 10. The germline V gene encodes CDR1 LGHDT and CDR2 YNNKEL (reference sequence). The CDR3 bases are TGTGCCAGCAGCCCCCGGGGGGAGCGGGGGGTCTACAATGAGCAGTTCTTC. As protein: CASSPRGERGVYNEQFF.

The chain uses TRBV13 and TRBJ2-7; either TRBD1 or TRBD2 may supply D (5 bases each). The CDR3 covers 14 residues. V was shortened by 5 bases and J by 3 bases, with 14 bases between the two germline ends. Germline V gene sequence: CDR1 PRHDT, CDR2 FYEKMQ (reference sequence). CDR3 residues: CASSEGQVLYEQYV. CDR3 nucleotides: TGTGCCAGCAGCGAGGGGCAGGTCCTCTACGAGCAGTACGTC.

The CDR3, as DNA: TGTGCCAGCAGTTTACAGGGGTACTCTTCTGGGGCCAACGTCCTGACTTTC. The encoded protein is CASSLQGYSSGANVLTF. This chain joins TRBV27 and TRBJ2-6, with D possibly TRBD1 on 6 matching bases. CDR1 MNHEY and CDR2 SMNVEV come from the germline V gene (reference sequence). This CDR3 contains 17 residues. With 2 bases removed from V and 1 base from J, the gap between germline ends came to 12 bases. Variable domain in full (rest from reference TRBV27 and TRBJ2-6): EAQVTQNPRYLITVTGKKLTVTCSQNMNHEYMSWYRQDPGLGLRQIYYSMNVEVTDKGDVPEGYKVSRKEKRNFPLILESPSPNQTSLYFCASSLQGYSSGANVLTFGAGSRLTVL.

This chain uses TRBV29-1 with TRBJ2-2, with TRBD1 as a possible D gene (6 bases). Germline values: CDR1 SQVTM, CDR2 ANQGSEA. Between the trimmed V and J ends, which lost 0 bases and 2 bases, there was a span of 13 bases. This CDR3 comprises 16 residues. The CDR3, as DNA: TGCAGCGTTGAAGATCTAAGGACAGCAAACACCGGGGAGCTGTTTTTT. It yields the protein CSVEDLRTANTGELFF.

This clonotype was counted only a few times. The chain combines TRBV4-1 with TRBJ2-3; D not resolved. Germline V gene sequence: CDR1 MGHRA, CDR2 YSYEKL. This CDR3 contains 12 residues. Trimming pared 6 bases from V and 5 bases from J, leaving 9 bases between. The CDR3 reads CASSQMGDTQYF. The CDR3 region has the DNA TGCGCCAGCAGTCAGATGGGAGATACGCAGTATTTT.

The chain carries TRBV6-2 or TRBV6-3 and TRBJ2-1; 8 bases are a match to TRBD2. Per the germline V gene, CDR1 is MNHEY and CDR2 is SVGEGT. V shed 4 bases and J 0 bases; nucleotides not matched to a gene: 8. The CDR3 loop spans 17 amino acids. CDR3: CASSLLADLSSYNEQFF. The CDR3 DNA reads as TGTGCCAGCAGTTTACTAGCGGACCTGAGCTCCTACAATGAGCAGTTCTTC.